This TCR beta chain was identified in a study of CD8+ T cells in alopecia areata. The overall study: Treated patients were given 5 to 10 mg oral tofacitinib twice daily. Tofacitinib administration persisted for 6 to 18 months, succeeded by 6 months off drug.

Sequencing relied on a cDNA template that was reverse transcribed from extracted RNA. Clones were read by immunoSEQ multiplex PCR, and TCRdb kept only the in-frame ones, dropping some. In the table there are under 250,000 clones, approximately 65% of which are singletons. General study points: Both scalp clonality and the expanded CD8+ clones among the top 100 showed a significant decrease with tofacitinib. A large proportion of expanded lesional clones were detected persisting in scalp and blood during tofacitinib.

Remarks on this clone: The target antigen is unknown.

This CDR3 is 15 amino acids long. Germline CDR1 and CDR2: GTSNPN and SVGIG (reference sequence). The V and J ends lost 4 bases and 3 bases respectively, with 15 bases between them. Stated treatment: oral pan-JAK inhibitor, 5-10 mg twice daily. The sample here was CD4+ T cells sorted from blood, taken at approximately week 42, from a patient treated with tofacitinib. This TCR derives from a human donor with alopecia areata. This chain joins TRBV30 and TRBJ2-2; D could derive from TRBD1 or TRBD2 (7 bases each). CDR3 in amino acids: CAWTFRGGYTGELFF. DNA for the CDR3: TGTGCCTGGACCTTCAGGGGGGGATACACCGGGGAGCTGTTTTTT.